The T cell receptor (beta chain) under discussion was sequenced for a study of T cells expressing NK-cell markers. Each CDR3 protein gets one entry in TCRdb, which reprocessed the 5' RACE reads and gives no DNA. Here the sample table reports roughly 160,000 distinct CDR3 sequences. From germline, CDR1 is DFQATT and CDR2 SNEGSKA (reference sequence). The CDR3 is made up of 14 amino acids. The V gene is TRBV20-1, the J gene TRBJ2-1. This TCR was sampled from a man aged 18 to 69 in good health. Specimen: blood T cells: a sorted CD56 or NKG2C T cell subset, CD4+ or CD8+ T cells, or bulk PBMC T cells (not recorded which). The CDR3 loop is CSARREALRNEQFF.